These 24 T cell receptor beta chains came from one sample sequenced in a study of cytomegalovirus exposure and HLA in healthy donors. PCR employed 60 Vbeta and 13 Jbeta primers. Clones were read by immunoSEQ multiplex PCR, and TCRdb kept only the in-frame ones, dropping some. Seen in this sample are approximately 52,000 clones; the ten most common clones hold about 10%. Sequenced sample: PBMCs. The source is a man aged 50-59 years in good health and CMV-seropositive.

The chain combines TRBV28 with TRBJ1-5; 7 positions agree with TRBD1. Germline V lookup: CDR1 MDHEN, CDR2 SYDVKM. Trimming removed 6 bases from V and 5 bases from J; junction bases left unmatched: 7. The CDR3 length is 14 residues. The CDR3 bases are TGTGCCAGCAGCGGACAGGACGGCCATCAGCCCCAGCATTTT. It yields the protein CASSGQDGHQPQHF.

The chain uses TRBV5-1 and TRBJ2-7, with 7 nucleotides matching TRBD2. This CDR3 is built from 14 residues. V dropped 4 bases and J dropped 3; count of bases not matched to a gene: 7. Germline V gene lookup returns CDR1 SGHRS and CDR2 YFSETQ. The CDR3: CASSREASGYEQYF. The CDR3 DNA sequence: TGCGCCAGCAGCCGGGAGGCTAGCGGCTACGAGCAGTACTTC.

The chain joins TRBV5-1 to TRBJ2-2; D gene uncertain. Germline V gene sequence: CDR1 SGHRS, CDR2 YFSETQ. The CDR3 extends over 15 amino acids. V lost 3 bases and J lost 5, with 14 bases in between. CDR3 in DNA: TGCGCCAGCAGCTCGACTTTCTCTGGGACCGGGGAGCTGTTTTTT. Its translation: CASSSTFSGTGELFF.

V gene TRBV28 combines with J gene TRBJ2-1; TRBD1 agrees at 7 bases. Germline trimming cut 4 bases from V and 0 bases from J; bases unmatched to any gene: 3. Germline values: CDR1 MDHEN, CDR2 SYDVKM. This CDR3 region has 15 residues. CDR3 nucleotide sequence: TGTGCCAGCAGTTACCGGGACAGCTCCTACAATGAGCAGTTCTTC. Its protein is CASSYRDSSYNEQFF.

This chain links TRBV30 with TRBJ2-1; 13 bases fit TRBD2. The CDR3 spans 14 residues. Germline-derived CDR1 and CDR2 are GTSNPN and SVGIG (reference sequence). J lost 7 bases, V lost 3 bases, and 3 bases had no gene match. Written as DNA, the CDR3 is TGTGCCTGGAGGGGACTAGCGGGAAGGAATGAGCAGTTCTTC. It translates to CAWRGLAGRNEQFF.

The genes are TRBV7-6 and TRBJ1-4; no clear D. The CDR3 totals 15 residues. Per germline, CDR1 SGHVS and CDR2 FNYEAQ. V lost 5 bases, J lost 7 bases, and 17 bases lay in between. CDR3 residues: CASSLNSRYGEKLFF. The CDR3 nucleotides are TGTGCCAGCAGCCTGAACAGCAGATACGGTGAAAAACTGTTTTTT.

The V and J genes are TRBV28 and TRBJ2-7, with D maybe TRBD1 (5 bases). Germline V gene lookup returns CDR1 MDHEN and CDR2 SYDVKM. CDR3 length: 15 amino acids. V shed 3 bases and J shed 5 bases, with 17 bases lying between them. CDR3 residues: CASSLGDGARDEQYF. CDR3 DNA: TGTGCCAGCAGTTTGGGTGATGGGGCTAGGGACGAGCAGTACTTC.

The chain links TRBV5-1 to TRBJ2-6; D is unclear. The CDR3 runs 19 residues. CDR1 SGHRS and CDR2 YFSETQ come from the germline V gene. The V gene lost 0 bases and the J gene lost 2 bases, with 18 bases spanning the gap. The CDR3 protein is CASSLAAAIRLAGANVLTF. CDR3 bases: TGCGCCAGCAGCTTGGCGGCAGCCATCAGACTGGCTGGGGCCAACGTCCTGACTTTC.

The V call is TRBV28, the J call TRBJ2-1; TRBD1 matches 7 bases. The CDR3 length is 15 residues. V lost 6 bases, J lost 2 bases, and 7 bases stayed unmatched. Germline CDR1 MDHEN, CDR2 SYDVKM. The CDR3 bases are TGTGCCAGCAGCCCGACAGGGCCCCCCTACAATGAGCAGTTCTTC. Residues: CASSPTGPPYNEQFF.

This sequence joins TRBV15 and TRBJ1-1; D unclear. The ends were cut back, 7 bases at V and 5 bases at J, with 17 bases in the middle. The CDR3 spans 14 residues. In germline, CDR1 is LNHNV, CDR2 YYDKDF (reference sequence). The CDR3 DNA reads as TGTGCCACCAACAACGACCGGAGGAAAACTGAAGCTTTCTTT. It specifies CATNNDRRKTEAFF.

The CDR3 is CAWSVGTGVRNQPQHF. DNA of the CDR3: TGTGCCTGGAGCGTTGGGACAGGGGTACGGAATCAGCCCCAGCATTTT. The V and J genes are TRBV30 and TRBJ1-5, with 10 bases that match TRBD1. The V gene's germline CDR1 is GTSNPN and CDR2 SVGIG (reference sequence). The CDR3 runs 16 residues. V shed 3 bases, J shed 4 bases, and the junction held 9 bases outside the gene matches. The full variable domain, its missing parts supplied by reference TRBV30 and TRBJ1-5, is SQTIHQWPATLVQPVGSPLSLECTVEGTSNPNLYWYRQAAGRGLQLLFYSVGIGQISSEVPQNLSASRPQDRQFILSSKKLLLSDSGFYLCAWSVGTGVRNQPQHFGDGTRLSIL.

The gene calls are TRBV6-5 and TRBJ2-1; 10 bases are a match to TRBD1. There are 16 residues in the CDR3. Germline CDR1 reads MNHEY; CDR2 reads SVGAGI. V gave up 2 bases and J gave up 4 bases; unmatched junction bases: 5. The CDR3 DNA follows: TGTGCCAGCAGTTACCTGGGACAGGGGAGATACAATGAGCAGTTCTTC. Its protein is CASSYLGQGRYNEQFF.

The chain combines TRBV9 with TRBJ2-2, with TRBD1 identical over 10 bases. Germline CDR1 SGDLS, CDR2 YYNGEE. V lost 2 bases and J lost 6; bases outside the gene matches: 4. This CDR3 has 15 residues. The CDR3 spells CASSVGTGVPGELFF. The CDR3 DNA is TGTGCCAGCAGCGTCGGGACAGGGGTTCCCGGGGAGCTGTTTTTT. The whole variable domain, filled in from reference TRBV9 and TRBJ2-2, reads DSGVTQTPKHLITATGQRVTLRCSPRSGDLSVYWYQQSLDQGLQFLIQYYNGEERAKGNILERFSAQQFPDLHSELNLSSLELGDSALYFCASSVGTGVPGELFFGEGSRLTVL.

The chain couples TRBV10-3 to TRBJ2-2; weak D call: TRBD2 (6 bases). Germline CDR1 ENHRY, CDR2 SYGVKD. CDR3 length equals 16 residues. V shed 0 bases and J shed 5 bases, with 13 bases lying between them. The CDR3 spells CAISESTGGHTGELFF. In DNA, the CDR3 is TGTGCCATCAGTGAGTCGACCGGGGGTCATACCGGGGAGCTGTTTTTT.

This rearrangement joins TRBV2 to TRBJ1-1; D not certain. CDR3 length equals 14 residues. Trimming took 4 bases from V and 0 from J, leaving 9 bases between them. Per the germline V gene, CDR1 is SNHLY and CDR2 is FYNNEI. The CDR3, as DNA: TGTGCCAGCAGTGCTATACTACTGAACACTGAAGCTTTCTTT. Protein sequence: CASSAILLNTEAFF. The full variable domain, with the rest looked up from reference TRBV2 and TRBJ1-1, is EPEVTQTPSHQVTQMGQEVILRCVPISNHLYFYWYRQILGQKVEFLVSFYNNEISEKSEIFDDQFSVERPDGSNFTLKIRSTKLEDSAMYFCASSAILLNTEAFFGQGTRLTVV.

Written as DNA, the CDR3 is TGTGCCAGCAGTTCCCTCGGGGGGAACGAGCAGTACTTC. Protein product: CASSSLGGNEQYF. The V gene is TRBV27, the J gene TRBJ2-7; TRBD2 agrees at 7 bases. After removal of 4 bases from V and 5 bases from J, the junction contained 5 bases not matched to a gene. The CDR3 runs 13 residues. The germline CDR1 and CDR2 sequences are MNHEY and SMNVEV (reference sequence).

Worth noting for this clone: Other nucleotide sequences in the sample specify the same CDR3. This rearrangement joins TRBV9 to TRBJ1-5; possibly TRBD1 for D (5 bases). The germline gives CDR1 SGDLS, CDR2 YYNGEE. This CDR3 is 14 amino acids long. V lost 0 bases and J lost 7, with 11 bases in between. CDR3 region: CASSVDGAGQPQHF. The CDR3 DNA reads TGTGCCAGCAGCGTAGATGGGGCTGGACAGCCCCAGCATTTT.

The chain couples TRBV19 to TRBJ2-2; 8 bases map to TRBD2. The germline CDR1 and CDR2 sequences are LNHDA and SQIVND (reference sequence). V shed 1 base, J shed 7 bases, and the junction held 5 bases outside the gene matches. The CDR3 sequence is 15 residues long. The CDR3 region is CASSIAGGLSGELFF. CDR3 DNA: TGTGCCAGTAGTATAGCGGGGGGGCTCAGCGGGGAGCTGTTTTTT. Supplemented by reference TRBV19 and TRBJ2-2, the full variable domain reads DGGITQSPKYLFRKEGQNVTLSCEQNLNHDAMYWYRQDPGQGLRLIYYSQIVNDFQKGDIAEGYSVSREKKESFPLTVTSAQKNPTAFYLCASSIAGGLSGELFFGEGSRLTVL.

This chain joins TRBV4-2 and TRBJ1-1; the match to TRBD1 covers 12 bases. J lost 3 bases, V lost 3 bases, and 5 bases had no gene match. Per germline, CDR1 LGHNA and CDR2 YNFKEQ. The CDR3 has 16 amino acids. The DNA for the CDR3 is TGTGCCAGCAGCCACGGGACAGGGGGCTGGGACACTGAAGCTTTCTTT. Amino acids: CASSHGTGGWDTEAFF.

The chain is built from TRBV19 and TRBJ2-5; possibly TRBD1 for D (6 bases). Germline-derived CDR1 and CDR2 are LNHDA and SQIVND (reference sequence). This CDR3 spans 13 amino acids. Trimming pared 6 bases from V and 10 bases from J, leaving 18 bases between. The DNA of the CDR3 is TGTGCCAGTAGGGACAGCTCTTGGGTGGACCAGTACTTC. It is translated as CASRDSSWVDQYF. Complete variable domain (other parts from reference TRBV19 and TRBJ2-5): DGGITQSPKYLFRKEGQNVTLSCEQNLNHDAMYWYRQDPGQGLRLIYYSQIVNDFQKGDIAEGYSVSREKKESFPLTVTSAQKNPTAFYLCASRDSSWVDQYFGPGTRLLVL.

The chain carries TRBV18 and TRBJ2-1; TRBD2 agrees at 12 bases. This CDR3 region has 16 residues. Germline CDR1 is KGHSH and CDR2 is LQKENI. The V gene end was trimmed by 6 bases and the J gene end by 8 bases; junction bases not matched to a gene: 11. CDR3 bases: TGTGCCAGCTCGCCTACACTAGCGGGGGGTACTGATGAGCAGTTCTTC. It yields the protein CASSPTLAGGTDEQFF.

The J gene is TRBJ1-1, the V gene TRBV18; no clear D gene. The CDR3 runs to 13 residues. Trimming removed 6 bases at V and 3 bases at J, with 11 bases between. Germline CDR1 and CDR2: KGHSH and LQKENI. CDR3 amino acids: CASSVTRDTEAFF. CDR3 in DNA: TGTGCCAGCTCCGTGACCCGGGACACTGAAGCTTTCTTT.

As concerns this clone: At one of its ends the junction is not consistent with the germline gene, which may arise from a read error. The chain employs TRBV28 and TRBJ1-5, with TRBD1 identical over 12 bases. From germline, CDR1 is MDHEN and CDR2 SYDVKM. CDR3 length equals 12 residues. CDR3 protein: CASRDRGQHQHF. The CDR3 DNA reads TGTGCCAGCCGGGACAGGGGGCAGCACCAGCATTTT. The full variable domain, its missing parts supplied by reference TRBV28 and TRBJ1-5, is DVKVTQSSRYLVKRTGEKVFLECVQDMDHENMFWYRQDPGLGLRLIYFSYDVKMKEKGDIPEGYSVSREKKERFSLILESASTNQTSMYLCASRDRGQHQHFGDGTRLSIL.

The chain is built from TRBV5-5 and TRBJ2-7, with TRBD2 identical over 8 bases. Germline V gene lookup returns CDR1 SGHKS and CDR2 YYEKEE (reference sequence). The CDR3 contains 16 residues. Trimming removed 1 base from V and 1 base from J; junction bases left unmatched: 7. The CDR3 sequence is CASSLSLAGLSYEQYF. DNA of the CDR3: TGTGCCAGCAGCTTGTCTCTAGCGGGCCTATCCTACGAGCAGTACTTC. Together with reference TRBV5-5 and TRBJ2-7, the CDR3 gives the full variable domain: DAGVTQSPTHLIKTRGQQVTLRCSPISGHKSVSWYQQVLGQGPQFIFQYYEKEERGRGNFPDRFSARQFPNYSSELNVNALLLGDSALYLCASSLSLAGLSYEQYFGPGTRLTVT.